Shown below are 20 T cell receptor beta chains from a single sample sequenced in a study of blood T cell repertoires in COVID-19. The table came from immunoSEQ multiplex PCR; TCRdb's copy has only in-frame clones and leaves some out. The sample holds under 70,000 clones, about 86% seen once. Sequencing was performed on peripheral blood. Receptors originate from a woman aged 55-69 years with COVID-19, enrolled during active disease.

The V gene is TRBV30, the J gene TRBJ1-1, with TRBD1 as a possible D gene (6 bases). V gave up 5 bases and J gave up 2 bases, with 12 bases separating them. Germline CDR1 is GTSNPN and CDR2 is SVGIG (reference sequence). CDR3 length equals 13 residues. CDR3 sequence: CAWEDSLNTEAFF. CDR3 nucleotides: TGTGCCTGGGAGGACAGCCTTAACACTGAAGCTTTCTTT.

This clone was seen a handful of times. The chain joins TRBV7-2 to TRBJ2-1; 8 bases fit TRBD1. The junction had 7 bases not matched to a gene; V was cut back by 1 base and J by 8 bases. The CDR3 spans 15 residues. Germline V CDR1 and CDR2: SGHTA, FQGNSA. The CDR3 spells CASSLESRGRHEQFF. DNA of the CDR3: TGTGCCAGCAGCTTAGAGTCCAGGGGGCGACATGAGCAGTTCTTC.

The rearrangement joins TRBV7-9 to TRBJ2-1, with D perhaps matching TRBD1 (6 bases). CDR1 SEHNR and CDR2 FQNEAQ come from the germline V gene (reference sequence). V was clipped by 6 bases and J by 2 bases, with 17 bases between them. This CDR3 region has 16 residues. CDR3 DNA: TGTGCCAGCAGACCACAGGGAATAGGGACCTACAATGAGCAGTTCTTC. It specifies CASRPQGIGTYNEQFF.

This clone was picked up one time. The chain links TRBV5-6 to TRBJ2-5; 11 positions match TRBD2. V was clipped by 2 bases and J by 3 bases; unmatched bases: 6. The CDR3 is made up of 16 amino acids. Germline V CDR1 and CDR2: SGHDT, YYEEEE. The CDR3 DNA reads TGTGCCAGCAGCTTCCCGTCGGGACTAGCGGAAGAGACCCAGTACTTC. Protein: CASSFPSGLAEETQYF.

The chain carries TRBV7-3 and TRBJ2-7; TRBD1 matches at 8 bases. CDR1 SGHTA and CDR2 FQGTGA come from the germline V gene. The CDR3 is made up of 20 amino acids. With 1 base clipped from V and 0 bases from J, the junction kept 17 bases outside the gene matches. CDR3 loop: CASSLSAGTGFLQSSYEQYF. In DNA, the CDR3 is TGTGCCAGCAGCTTAAGCGCCGGGACAGGTTTTCTCCAAAGCTCCTACGAGCAGTACTTC.

The chain uses TRBV11-3 and TRBJ2-2; TRBD2 agrees at 9 bases. Trimming took 0 bases from V and 0 from J; bases not matched to a gene: 17. CDR3 length: 22 amino acids. The germline CDR1 and CDR2 sequences are SGHNT and YENEEA. CDR3 sequence reads: CASSLEGRGRALDATNTGELFF. DNA for the CDR3: TGTGCCAGCAGCTTAGAAGGGCGCGGGAGGGCCTTAGACGCCACGAACACCGGGGAGCTGTTTTTT.

The V gene is TRBV7-9, the J gene TRBJ2-5; TRBD2 agrees at 9 bases. The CDR3 loop spans 15 amino acids. The germline V gene has CDR1 SEHNR and CDR2 FQNEAQ (reference sequence). CDR3 sequence reads: CAGSSAGGGSRDQYF. The CDR3 DNA reads TGTGCAGGCAGTTCCGCGGGAGGGGGCAGCCGGGACCAGTACTTC.

The chain combines TRBV7-2 with TRBJ2-1; 7 bases agree with TRBD1. This CDR3 comprises 14 residues. Germline CDR1 reads SGHTA; CDR2 reads FQGNSA. The ends lost 5 bases at V and 10 bases at J; junction bases unmatched: 11. CDR3 sequence: CASSKHTGVREQFF. In nucleotides, the CDR3 is TGTGCCAGCAGCAAACATACAGGGGTAAGGGAGCAGTTCTTC.

This chain links TRBV6-5 with TRBJ1-3; D is undetermined. Germline loops: CDR1 MNHEY, CDR2 SVGAGI. The CDR3 is 15 amino acids. Trimming removed 2 bases from V and 0 bases from J, with 8 bases in between. This CDR3 is CASSYRPLSGNTIYF. The CDR3 DNA reads as TGTGCCAGCAGTTACCGTCCTCTCTCTGGAAACACCATATATTTT.

The chain links TRBV6-5 to TRBJ2-7; 10 bases align to TRBD1. Germline V gene data show CDR1 as MNHEY and CDR2 as SVGAGI. This CDR3 contains 15 residues. The trim removed 0 bases at V and 4 bases at J, leaving 3 bases unmatched. The CDR3 spells CASSYSVDRGYEQYF. CDR3 DNA sequence: TGTGCCAGCAGTTACTCCGTGGACAGGGGGTACGAGCAGTACTTC.

This clone was found a few times. The rearrangement uses TRBV30 and TRBJ1-1, with 9 positions matching TRBD1. V shed 1 base and J 4 bases; nucleotides not matched to a gene: 1. This CDR3 contains 13 residues. From germline, CDR1 is GTSNPN and CDR2 SVGIG (reference sequence). This CDR3 is CAWSEDRGTEAFF. CDR3 bases: TGTGCCTGGAGTGAGGACAGGGGCACTGAAGCTTTCTTT.

This CDR3 reads CASSPQGQGYGYTF. The CDR3 bases are TGTGCCAGCAGCCCCCAGGGACAGGGCTATGGCTACACCTTC. J is TRBJ1-2 and V is TRBV7-2; 9 nucleotides match TRBD1. V shed 5 bases and J 4 bases; nucleotides not matched to a gene: 5. The V gene's germline CDR1 is SGHTA and CDR2 FQGNSA. The CDR3 runs 14 residues.

The chain recombines TRBV4-2 with TRBJ2-5; 11 bases fit TRBD2. This CDR3 has 17 amino acids. The trim removed 1 base at V and 1 base at J, leaving 5 bases unmatched. In germline, CDR1 is LGHNA, CDR2 YNFKEQ. CDR3 sequence: CASSQVQLAGVQETQYF. The CDR3 DNA sequence: TGTGCCAGCAGCCAAGTTCAACTAGCGGGGGTCCAAGAGACCCAGTACTTC.

The chain carries TRBV19 and TRBJ1-2; D gene ambiguous. V lost 6 bases and J lost 8, with 16 bases in between. Germline-derived CDR1 and CDR2 are LNHDA and SQIVND (reference sequence). The CDR3 runs to 13 residues. For the CDR3, the DNA is TGTGCCAGTAGAAACTCGGCGGTACGGGGCTACACCTTC. Encoded protein: CASRNSAVRGYTF.

This clone was seen just once. The chain couples TRBV23-1 to TRBJ1-2, with a weak D call TRBD1 (5 bases). TRBV23-1 is annotated as an ORF whose role is uncertain. V was clipped by 0 bases and J by 3 bases, with 20 bases between them. The CDR3 length is 18 residues. The chain's CDR3 is CASSQSFQGGVRDYGYTF. In DNA, the CDR3 is TGCGCCAGCAGTCAATCGTTCCAGGGTGGGGTTAGGGACTATGGCTACACCTTC.

The chain combines TRBV7-2 with TRBJ2-5, with TRBD2 identical over 11 bases. The J segment lost 4 bases and the V segment lost 1 base, leaving 5 bases of the junction unmatched. The CDR3 spans 16 residues. Germline CDR1 and CDR2: SGHTA and FQGNSA. CDR3 in amino acids: CASSLVGLAGGETQYF. CDR3 bases: TGTGCCAGCAGCTTAGTCGGCCTAGCGGGAGGAGAGACCCAGTACTTC.

The chain recombines TRBV6-5 with TRBJ1-1; D is undetermined. Germline V gives CDR1 MNHEY, CDR2 SVGAGI. With 2 bases removed from V and 3 bases from J, the gap between germline ends came to 7 bases. This CDR3 has 13 amino acids. This chain's CDR3 is CASSYLGYTEAFF. The CDR3 DNA follows: TGTGCCAGCAGTTACCTAGGATACACTGAAGCTTTCTTT.

This clone was observed a single time. J is TRBJ2-4 and V is TRBV7-9; 7 bases map to TRBD1. This CDR3 has 18 residues. V was pared by 5 bases and J by 3 bases, with 16 bases of the junction left unmatched. Per the germline V gene, CDR1 is SEHNR and CDR2 is FQNEAQ (reference sequence). For the CDR3, the DNA is TGTGCCAGCAGCCCGTGGACAGGACGGGGAACCTTCAAAAACATTCAGTACTTC. Protein sequence: CASSPWTGRGTFKNIQYF.

The CDR3 sequence is CASSLGTVRQETQYF. In DNA form, the CDR3 reads TGTGCCAGCAGCCTCGGGACAGTAAGACAAGAGACCCAGTACTTC. The V and J genes are TRBV7-3 and TRBJ2-5; TRBD1 agrees at 7 bases. The germline CDR1 and CDR2 sequences are SGHTA and FQGTGA. V lost 5 bases to trimming and J lost 2 bases; unmatched junction nucleotides: 8. The CDR3 loop spans 15 amino acids.

The sample holds one count of this clone. The rearrangement links TRBV28 to TRBJ1-3; 7 bases align to TRBD1. The ends lost 3 bases at V and 4 bases at J; junction bases unmatched: 3. The V gene's germline CDR1 is MDHEN and CDR2 SYDVKM. The CDR3 length is 14 residues. Written as DNA, the CDR3 is TGTGCCAGCAGTTTCGGAGGGGGCGGAAACACCATATATTTT. Its translation: CASSFGGGGNTIYF.